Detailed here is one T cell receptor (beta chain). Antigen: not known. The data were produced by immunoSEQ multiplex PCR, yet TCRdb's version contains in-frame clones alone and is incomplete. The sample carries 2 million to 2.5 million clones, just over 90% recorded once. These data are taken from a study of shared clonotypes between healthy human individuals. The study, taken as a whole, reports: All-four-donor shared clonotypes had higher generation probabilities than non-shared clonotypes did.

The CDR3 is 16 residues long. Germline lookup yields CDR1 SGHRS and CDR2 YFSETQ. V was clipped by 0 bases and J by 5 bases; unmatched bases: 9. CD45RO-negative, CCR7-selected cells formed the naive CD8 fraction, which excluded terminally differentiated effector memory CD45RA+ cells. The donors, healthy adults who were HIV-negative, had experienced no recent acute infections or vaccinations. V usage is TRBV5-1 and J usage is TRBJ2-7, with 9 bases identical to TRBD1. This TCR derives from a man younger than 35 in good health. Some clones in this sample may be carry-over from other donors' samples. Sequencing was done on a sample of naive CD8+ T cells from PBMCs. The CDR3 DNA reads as TGCGCCAGCAGCTTGGGACCGGGACAGGGTTATCACGAGCAGTACTTC. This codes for CASSLGPGQGYHEQYF.